This T cell receptor (beta chain) was recovered during a study of cytomegalovirus exposure and HLA in healthy donors. About the study: Earlier sequencing of about 200 million T cells yielded around 100 million unique TCR beta sequences.

Study observations and caveats: An analysis done earlier found most TCR beta V segments productive about 90% or about 30% of the time. Of the V segments, some could not be distinguished, including TRBV6-2 and TRBV6-3, and were excluded.

As concerns this clone: Its antigen is undetermined.

CDR1 and CDR2 from the germline V gene are SQVTM and ANQGSEA. CDR3 length: 13 residues. The ends were cut back, 7 bases at V and 6 bases at J, with 15 bases in the middle. Researchers ran the PCR with 60 Vbeta and 13 Jbeta primers. Method: immunoSEQ multiplex PCR; TCRdb's copy keeps in-frame clones and lacks some. Its table records tens of thousands of clones. The chain joins TRBV29-1 to TRBJ2-2; a weak D match, TRBD1 (5 bases). Sequenced input: PBMCs. The sequence came from a woman in her twenties or thirties in good health and CMV-seropositive. The CDR3 here is CSGTYAGSGELFF. The DNA for the CDR3 is TGCAGCGGGACGTACGCAGGGTCCGGGGAGCTGTTTTTT.